The 19 T cell receptor beta chains in this list originate from one sample, sequenced in a study of vaccination and CD4 T cells after COVID-19. Treatment noted: roughly 10-day PBMC culture with coronavirus spike peptide pools or control peptides (ViraFEST assay). An Oncomine TCR Beta short-read assay was used to sequence the DNA from cultured CD4+ T cells. TCRdb ran MiXCR on the PCR reads and lists one entry per CDR3 protein. Counted here are about 16,000 distinct CDR3 sequences, approximately 57% occurring once; the ten biggest clones make up approximately 9%. The antigens these receptors bind are not known. The specimen was CD4+ T cells from blood, cultured in vitro. These receptors came from a human donor who had recovered from COVID-19.

V usage is TRBV5-4 and J usage is TRBJ2-2, with TRBD2 matching 7 bases. Looked up from germline, CDR1 is SGHNT and CDR2 is YYREEE (reference sequence). The CDR3 runs to 16 residues. With 2 bases clipped from V and 2 bases from J, the junction kept 6 bases outside the gene matches. The DNA of the CDR3 is TGTGCCAGCAGCTTCGGGGGAGCGGGAAACACCGGGGAGCTGTTTTTT. It yields the protein CASSFGGAGNTGELFF.

This chain joins TRBV6-5 and TRBJ1-2, with 9 bases identical to TRBD1. V shed 4 bases, J shed 1 base, and the junction held 4 bases outside the gene matches. This CDR3 region has 15 residues. The V gene's germline CDR1 is MNHEY and CDR2 SVGAGI. The CDR3 is CASSWNRGLNYGYTF. CDR3 bases: TGTGCCAGCAGTTGGAACAGGGGGCTTAACTATGGCTACACCTTC.

The J gene is TRBJ2-1, the V gene TRBV10-1; 11 bases match TRBD2. The V and J ends lost 1 base and 7 bases, in that order; junction bases with no gene match: 9. Per the germline V gene, CDR1 is WNHNN and CDR2 is SYGVQD (reference sequence). This CDR3 region has 17 residues. The CDR3 DNA sequence: TGCGCCAGCAGTGAGTATGTAACTAGCGGGAGTAGGAATGAGCAGTTCTTC. Its protein product is CASSEYVTSGSRNEQFF.

The V gene is TRBV5-4, the J gene TRBJ2-1; no firm D call. CDR3 length equals 11 residues. The germline CDR1 and CDR2 sequences are SGHNT and YYREEE (reference sequence). V gave up 2 bases and J gave up 7 bases, with 4 bases separating them. Written as DNA, the CDR3 is TGTGCCAGCAGCTTTAGGAATGAGCAGTTCTTC. Translation gives CASSFRNEQFF. Looking up the rest from reference TRBV5-4 and TRBJ2-1 gives the full variable domain: ETGVTQSPTHLIKTRGQQVTLRCSSQSGHNTVSWYQQALGQGPQFIFQYYREEENGRGNFPPRFSGLQFPNYSSELNVNALELDDSALYLCASSFRNEQFFGPGTRLTVL.

The table lists this clonotype with a few counts. V usage is TRBV6-2 or TRBV6-3 and J usage is TRBJ2-5, with 14 bases matching TRBD2. CDR1 is MNHEY, CDR2 SVGEGT, per germline. V shed 6 bases and J 5 bases; nucleotides not matched to a gene: 11. This CDR3 region has 17 residues. The CDR3 reads CASRPGTSGRWGETQYF. CDR3 nucleotide sequence: TGTGCCAGCAGACCCGGGACTAGCGGGAGATGGGGGGAGACCCAGTACTTC.

This chain connects TRBV18 to TRBJ2-1; TRBD2 agrees at 10 bases. V was pared by 2 bases and J by 5 bases, with 3 bases of the junction left unmatched. This CDR3 has 15 amino acids. CDR1 and CDR2 (germline): KGHSH, LQKENI. The CDR3 loop reads CASSPVTSGNNEQFF. The CDR3 coding sequence is TGTGCCAGCTCACCAGTAACTAGCGGGAACAATGAGCAGTTCTTC.

This clonotype occurred a few times. This chain joins TRBV6-1 and TRBJ2-1; TRBD2 aligns across 7 bases. Germline lookup yields CDR1 MNHNS and CDR2 SASEGT. Germline trimming cut 8 bases from V and 4 bases from J; bases unmatched to any gene: 14. The CDR3 loop spans 16 amino acids. The CDR3 sequence is CASGKGGASGYNEQFF. The CDR3 DNA reads as TGTGCCAGCGGAAAGGGTGGGGCTAGCGGTTACAATGAGCAGTTCTTC.

This clonotype was counted between two and nine times. The chain employs TRBV12-3 or TRBV12-4 and TRBJ1-5; TRBD1 is a possible D gene (6 bases). The CDR3 has 15 amino acids. The V gene lost 1 base and the J gene lost 2 bases, with 9 bases spanning the gap. The CDR3 region is CASSLGSGGNQPQHF. In DNA, the CDR3 is TGTGCCAGCAGTTTAGGGTCAGGGGGCAATCAGCCCCAGCATTTT.

The rearrangement links TRBV9 to TRBJ1-2; TRBD1 might be the D (5 bases). Germline V gene data show CDR1 as SGDLS and CDR2 as YYNGEE. The CDR3 extends over 17 amino acids. V shed 3 bases and J shed 9 bases, with 27 bases lying between them. CDR3 sequence (DNA): TGTGCCAGCAGCGCCCCCCTGGGGACTGGGATTGGCGGTAGCTACACCTTC. Translated, it gives CASSAPLGTGIGGSYTF.

The rearrangement links TRBV24-1 to TRBJ2-1; D is possibly TRBD1 or TRBD2 (5 bases each). This CDR3 is built from 17 residues. The germline V and J ends were trimmed by 2 bases and 0 bases, with 13 bases remaining between them. CDR1 and CDR2 (germline): KGHDR, SFDVKD. In DNA, the CDR3 is TGTGCCACCAGTGATTGGGGGACCCAGAACTCCTACAATGAGCAGTTCTTC. Protein product: CATSDWGTQNSYNEQFF.

The rearrangement uses TRBV20-1 and TRBJ1-1; D unclear. The CDR3 extends over 11 amino acids. The germline V gene has CDR1 DFQATT and CDR2 SNEGSKA (reference sequence). Trimming shortened V by 7 bases and J by 11 bases, and 17 bases separated the two germline ends. This CDR3 is CSVPKAREAFF. CDR3 sequence (DNA): TGCAGTGTTCCCAAAGCCCGAGAGGCTTTCTTT.

The chain links TRBV7-9 to TRBJ1-2; tentative D call: TRBD1 (6 bases). V was pared by 4 bases and J by 0 bases, with 9 bases between. Germline lookup yields CDR1 SEHNR and CDR2 FQNEAQ (reference sequence). The CDR3 sequence is 14 residues long. The CDR3 bases are TGTGCCAGCAGCTCAAGGGGGACTAACTATGGCTACACCTTC. Translated, it gives CASSSRGTNYGYTF.

This chain uses TRBV7-9 with TRBJ1-2; D unresolved. Trimming took off 3 bases at V and 6 bases at J, with 11 bases between the two ends. Per the germline V gene, CDR1 is SEHNR and CDR2 is FQNEAQ (reference sequence). This CDR3 contains 13 residues. The CDR3 protein is CASSFGVGDGYTF. CDR3 DNA sequence: TGTGCCAGCAGCTTCGGAGTTGGCGATGGCTACACCTTC.

This clonotype has a handful of counts. The chain has TRBV27 and TRBJ1-5; maybe TRBD1 (5 bases). The V gene lost 3 bases and the J gene lost 1 base, with 10 bases spanning the gap. Germline lookup yields CDR1 MNHEY and CDR2 SMNVEV (reference sequence). This CDR3 is built from 15 residues. DNA of the CDR3: TGTGCCAGCAGTTTGCTCCAGGGAAGCAATCAGCCCCAGCATTTT. This sequence encodes CASSLLQGSNQPQHF.

The chain recombines TRBV6-1 with TRBJ1-2; D is undetermined. The CDR3 contains 13 residues. Trimming pared 2 bases from V and 4 bases from J, leaving 8 bases between. Per the germline V gene, CDR1 is MNHNS and CDR2 is SASEGT. The CDR3 loop reads CASSESGFYGYTF. The DNA of the CDR3 is TGTGCCAGCAGTGAATCCGGGTTCTATGGCTACACCTTC.

The chain has TRBV2 and TRBJ2-3, with a weak D call TRBD1 (6 bases). Looked up from germline, CDR1 is SNHLY and CDR2 is FYNNEI. V was clipped by 4 bases and J by 3 bases, with 8 bases between them. The CDR3 length is 13 residues. The CDR3 DNA reads TGTGCCAGCAGTGTCGGACAGACAGATACGCAGTATTTT. It codes for CASSVGQTDTQYF.

The V call is TRBV7-9, the J call TRBJ1-1, with a weak D call TRBD1 (5 bases). This CDR3 region has 14 residues. Germline lookup yields CDR1 SEHNR and CDR2 FQNEAQ (reference sequence). The ends were cut back, 6 bases at V and 4 bases at J, with 15 bases in the middle. In DNA, the CDR3 is TGTGCCAGCAGGTATCAGGGAGAAAGCACTGAAGCTTTCTTT. Its translation: CASRYQGESTEAFF.

This clonotype has a handful of counts. The gene calls are TRBV24-1 and TRBJ2-2; D uncertain. Deletions cut 3 bases from V and 2 bases from J, with 9 bases between. Looked up from germline, CDR1 is KGHDR and CDR2 is SFDVKD. This CDR3 comprises 15 residues. The CDR3 is CATSDPDTNTGELFF. DNA of the CDR3: TGTGCCACCAGTGATCCCGACACTAACACCGGGGAGCTGTTTTTT.

This clonotype was counted once. V gene TRBV18 combines with J gene TRBJ2-2; D might be TRBD1 (5 bases). This CDR3 spans 15 amino acids. V was cut by 1 base and J by 0 bases, with 6 bases left in between. The germline CDR1 and CDR2 sequences are KGHSH and LQKENI. Written as DNA, the CDR3 is TGTGCCAGCTCACCACAGGGGTCGAACACCGGGGAGCTGTTTTTT. The encoded protein is CASSPQGSNTGELFF.